This TCR beta chain derives from a study of shared clonotypes between healthy human individuals. Findings of the study overall: Clonotype sharing among donors was expected to depend on sequencing depth.

The CDR3 covers 14 residues. Germline V CDR1 and CDR2: SGHTA, FQGNSA. Deletions cut 3 bases from V and 2 bases from J, with 7 bases between. This clone was recorded once. The antigen remains unidentified. Several immunoSEQ plates received, in even portions, the genomic DNA of each subset. Produced via immunoSEQ multiplex PCR; TCRdb's table is partial and in-frame only. This sample yields around 2.3 million clones, of which 90% to 97% are seen a single time; about 0.13% belongs to the top ten. CD45RA-negative memory and CD45RA+ naive subsets were split from the CD4+ cells. Sequences were obtained from naive CD4+ T cells sorted from blood. Subset reported: CD45RA+ positively selected. The chain links TRBV7-2 to TRBJ2-2; D call uncertain. The TCR originated in a man younger than 35 in good health. The CDR3 sequence is CASSFRINTGELFF. The CDR3 nucleotides read TGTGCCAGCAGCTTTAGGATTAACACCGGGGAGCTGTTTTTT.